The TCR beta chain under discussion was sequenced for a study of shared clonotypes between healthy human individuals. About the study: CD8 memory received one plate per donor, CD8 naive two, CD4 memory three and CD4 naive three. Whole-study findings and limits: Rarefaction showed that sequencing of sorted subsets was incomplete (despite large depth). All-four-donor shared clonotypes had higher generation probabilities than non-shared clonotypes did.

The method was immunoSEQ multiplex PCR; TCRdb's version includes in-frame clones alone and lacks a portion of them. This sample has over a million clones, with around 75% found just once. On this clone itself: Its antigen is as yet unknown.

The source is a man aged 18 to 29 in good health. Sample: memory CD4+ T cells sorted from blood. As for subset: CD45RA-negative fraction.

Written as DNA, the CDR3 is TGTGCCAGCAGCAATGACGGGGTGAGTGGTTTCTTT. It is translated as CASSNDGVSGFF. The J gene is TRBJ1-1, the V gene TRBV7-8; D gene uncertain. CDR1 and CDR2 (germline): SGHVS, FQNEAQ. Between the trimmed V and J ends, which lost 5 bases and 13 bases, there was a span of 17 bases. The CDR3 extends over 12 amino acids.